The clone carrying this T cell receptor (beta chain) was seen more than once but under ten times. Other DNA sequences of this sample code for an identical CDR3. This entry is derived from a study of cytomegalovirus exposure and HLA in healthy donors. The PCR contained 60 Vbeta and 13 Jbeta primers. The repertoire was sequenced with immunoSEQ multiplex PCR; TCRdb's copy has only in-frame clones and lacks some. The repertoire consists of 140,000 to 150,000 clones, with 80% occurring once and the leading ten covering 4.5%. This TCR came from a man in his forties in good health and CMV-seronegative. The sequencing sample was made of PBMCs.

This chain's CDR3 is CASSDSSGGTDTQYF. The CDR3 DNA reads TGTGCCAGCAGTGACTCTAGCGGGGGCACAGATACGCAGTATTTT. The V call is TRBV6-4, the J call TRBJ2-3, with TRBD2 matching 8 bases. Trimming took 0 bases from V and 1 from J; bases not matched to a gene: 0. The length of the CDR3 is 15 residues. The germline gives CDR1 MRHNA, CDR2 SNTAGT.